The source of this TCR beta chain is a study of blood T cell repertoires in COVID-19. Whole-study context: The United States, Italy and Spain were the sources of the acute and convalescent COVID-19 samples. Sources were T cells, B-cell-depleted T cells, or PBMCs; the material itself was cDNA or gDNA.

This CDR3 region has 18 residues. V trimming: 0 bases; J trimming: 6 bases; junction bases outside the gene matches: 13. Germline V gene sequence: CDR1 LGHDT, CDR2 YNNKEL (reference sequence). In the source study's methods: Amplification of reference gene primers provided the estimated nucleated cell counts. This table comes from immunoSEQ multiplex PCR, and its TCRdb copy is limited to in-frame clones, with some not included. From that table come the V and J calls and clone size; the DNA was used to work out D and trimming. The data hold about 410,000 clones, with more than 80% observed a single time.

This receptor was obtained from a woman aged 25-40 years with active or convalescent COVID-19. The chain combines TRBV3-1 (or the pseudogene TRBV3-2) with TRBJ1-1, with 10 positions matching TRBD1. Sequenced sample: peripheral blood. The CDR3 protein is CASSQEGTGVFSLSEAFF. CDR3 DNA: TGTGCCAGCAGCCAAGAAGGGACAGGGGTTTTTTCTTTGTCTGAAGCTTTCTTT.